This TCR beta chain originates from a study of CD4 T cells in relation to SARS-CoV-2 and coronaviruses. In the study overall: ViraFEST: roughly ten-day antigen culture of PBMCs, then TCR beta CDR3 sequencing.

Sequencing used immunoSEQ multiplex PCR; TCRdb keeps in-frame clones, though not all of them. The sample includes 35,000 to 45,000 clones, about four fifths of them seen just once. V dropped 3 bases and J dropped 4 bases, with 6 bases sitting between them. The CDR3 totals 12 residues. The germline CDR1 and CDR2 sequences are MDHEN and SYDVKM. The count of this clone is one. What it binds is unknown. Study outcomes and limitations: Memory recall responses, not primary responses primed in culture, are what the assay detects.

Approximately 9 x 10^4 naive or memory CD4+ cells were cultured with CEF peptides for under 12 days. The chain carries TRBV28 and TRBJ1-2, with a possible D match to TRBD1 (5 bases). Sequencing was done on a sample of naive CD4+ T cells from PBMCs, cultured in vitro. Subset: naive CD4+ T cells isolated by negative enrichment. This clonotype originated in an adult with COVID-19. The CDR3 DNA reads TGTGCCAGCAGTTTGGGGGGCTATGGCTACACCTTC. It encodes CASSLGGYGYTF.